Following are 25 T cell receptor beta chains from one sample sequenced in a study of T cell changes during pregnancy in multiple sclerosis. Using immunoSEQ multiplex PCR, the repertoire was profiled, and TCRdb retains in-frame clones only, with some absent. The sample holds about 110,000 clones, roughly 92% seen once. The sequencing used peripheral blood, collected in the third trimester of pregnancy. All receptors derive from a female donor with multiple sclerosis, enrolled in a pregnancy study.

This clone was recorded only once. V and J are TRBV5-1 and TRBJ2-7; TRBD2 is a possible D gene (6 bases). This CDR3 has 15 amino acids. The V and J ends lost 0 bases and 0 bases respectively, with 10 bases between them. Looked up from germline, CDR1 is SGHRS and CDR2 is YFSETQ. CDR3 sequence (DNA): TGCGCCAGCAGCTTGGGAGTCGGGAGCTCCTACGAGCAGTACTTC. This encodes CASSLGVGSSYEQYF.

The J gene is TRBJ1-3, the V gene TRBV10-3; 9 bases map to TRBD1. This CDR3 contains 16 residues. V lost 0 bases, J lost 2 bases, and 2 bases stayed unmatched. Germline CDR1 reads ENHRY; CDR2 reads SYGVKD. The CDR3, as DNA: TGTGCCATCAGTGAGTCCCGGGACAGGGCTGGAAACACCATATATTTT. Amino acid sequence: CAISESRDRAGNTIYF.

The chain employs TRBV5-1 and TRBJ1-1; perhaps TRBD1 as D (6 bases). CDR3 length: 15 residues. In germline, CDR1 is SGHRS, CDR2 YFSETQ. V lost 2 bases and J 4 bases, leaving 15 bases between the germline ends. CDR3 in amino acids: CASSFRGGSGTEAFF. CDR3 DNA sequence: TGCGCCAGCAGCTTTAGGGGGGGCTCGGGCACTGAAGCTTTCTTT.

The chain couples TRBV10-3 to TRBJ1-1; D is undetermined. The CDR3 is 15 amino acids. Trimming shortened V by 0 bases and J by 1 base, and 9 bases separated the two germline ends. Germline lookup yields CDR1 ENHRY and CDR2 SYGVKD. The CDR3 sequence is CAISESGGSNTEAFF. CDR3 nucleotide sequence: TGTGCCATCAGTGAGTCGGGAGGCTCGAACACTGAAGCTTTCTTT.

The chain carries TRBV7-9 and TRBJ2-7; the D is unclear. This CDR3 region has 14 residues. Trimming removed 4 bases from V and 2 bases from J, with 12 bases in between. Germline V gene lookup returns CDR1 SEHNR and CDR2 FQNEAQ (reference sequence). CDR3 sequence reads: CASSSTSLAYEQYF. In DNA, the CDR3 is TGTGCCAGCAGCTCGACATCCTTAGCCTACGAGCAGTACTTC.

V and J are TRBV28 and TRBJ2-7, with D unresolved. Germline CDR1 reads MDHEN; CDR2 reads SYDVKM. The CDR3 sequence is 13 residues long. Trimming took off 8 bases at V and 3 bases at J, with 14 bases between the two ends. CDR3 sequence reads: CASGSGLGYEQYF. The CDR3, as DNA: TGTGCCAGCGGATCAGGATTAGGCTACGAGCAGTACTTC.

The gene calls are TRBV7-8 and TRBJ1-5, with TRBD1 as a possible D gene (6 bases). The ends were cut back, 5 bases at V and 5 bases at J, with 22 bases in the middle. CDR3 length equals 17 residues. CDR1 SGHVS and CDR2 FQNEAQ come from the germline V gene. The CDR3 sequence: CASSPFLMAQGYQPQHF. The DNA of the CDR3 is TGTGCCAGCAGCCCTTTTTTAATGGCTCAGGGGTATCAGCCCCAGCATTTT.

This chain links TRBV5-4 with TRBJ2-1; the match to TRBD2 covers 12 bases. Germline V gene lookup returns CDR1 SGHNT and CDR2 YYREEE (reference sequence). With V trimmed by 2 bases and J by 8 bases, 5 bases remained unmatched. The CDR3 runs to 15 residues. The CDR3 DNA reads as TGTGCCAGCAGCTTCGGACTAGCGGGAAGCGATGAGCAGTTCTTC. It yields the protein CASSFGLAGSDEQFF.

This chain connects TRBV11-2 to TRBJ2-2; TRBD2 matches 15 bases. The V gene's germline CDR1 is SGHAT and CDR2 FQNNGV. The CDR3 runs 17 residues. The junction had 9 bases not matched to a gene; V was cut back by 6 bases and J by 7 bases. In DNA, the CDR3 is TGTGCCAGCAGTAGGGGACTAGCGGGAGGATCCGGCGGGGAGCTGTTTTTT. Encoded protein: CASSRGLAGGSGGELFF.

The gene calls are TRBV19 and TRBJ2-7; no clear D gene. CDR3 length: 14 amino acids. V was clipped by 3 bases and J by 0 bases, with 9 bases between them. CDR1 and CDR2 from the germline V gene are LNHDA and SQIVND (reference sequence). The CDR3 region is CASSIDISSYEQYF. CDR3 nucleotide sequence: TGTGCCAGTAGTATCGACATCAGCTCCTACGAGCAGTACTTC.

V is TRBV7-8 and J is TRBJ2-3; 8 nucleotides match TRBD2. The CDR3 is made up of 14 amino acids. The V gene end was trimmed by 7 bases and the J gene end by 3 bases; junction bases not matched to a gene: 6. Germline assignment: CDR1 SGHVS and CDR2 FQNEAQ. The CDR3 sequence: CASTLSGETDTQYF. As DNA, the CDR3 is TGTGCCAGCACCCTTAGCGGGGAAACAGATACGCAGTATTTT.

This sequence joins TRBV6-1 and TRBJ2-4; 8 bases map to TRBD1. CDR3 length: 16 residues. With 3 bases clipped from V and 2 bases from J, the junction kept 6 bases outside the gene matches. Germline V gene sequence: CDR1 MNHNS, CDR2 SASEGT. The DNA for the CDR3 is TGTGCCAGCAGTGAGAGACAGGGGCTCACCAAAAACATTCAGTACTTC. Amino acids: CASSERQGLTKNIQYF.

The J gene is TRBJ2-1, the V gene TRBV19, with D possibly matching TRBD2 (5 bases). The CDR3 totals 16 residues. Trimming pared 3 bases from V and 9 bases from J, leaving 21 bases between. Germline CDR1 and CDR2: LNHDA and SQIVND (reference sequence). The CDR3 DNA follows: TGTGCCAGTAGTATGCCGGCGGGCCCCCGCTTAAGTGAGCAGTTCTTC. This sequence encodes CASSMPAGPRLSEQFF.

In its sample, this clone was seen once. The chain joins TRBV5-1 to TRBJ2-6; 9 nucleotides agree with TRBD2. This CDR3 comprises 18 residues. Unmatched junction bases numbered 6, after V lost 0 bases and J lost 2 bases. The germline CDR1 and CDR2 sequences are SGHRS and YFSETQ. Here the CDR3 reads CASSLELGGRAGANVLTF. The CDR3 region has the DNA TGCGCCAGCAGCTTGGAACTCGGCGGGAGGGCTGGGGCCAACGTCCTGACTTTC.

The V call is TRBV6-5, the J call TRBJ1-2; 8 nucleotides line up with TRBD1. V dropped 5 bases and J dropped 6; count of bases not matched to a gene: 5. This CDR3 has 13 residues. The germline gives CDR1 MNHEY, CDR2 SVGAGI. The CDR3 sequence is CASSPRTGNGYTF. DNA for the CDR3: TGTGCCAGCAGTCCCCGGACAGGGAATGGCTACACCTTC.

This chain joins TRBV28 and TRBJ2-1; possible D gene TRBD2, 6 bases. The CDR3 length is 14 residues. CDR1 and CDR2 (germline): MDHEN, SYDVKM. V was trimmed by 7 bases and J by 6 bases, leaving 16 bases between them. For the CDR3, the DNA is TGTGCCAGCAATCCGCGGGGAGAGGGCAATGAGCAGTTCTTC. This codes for CASNPRGEGNEQFF.

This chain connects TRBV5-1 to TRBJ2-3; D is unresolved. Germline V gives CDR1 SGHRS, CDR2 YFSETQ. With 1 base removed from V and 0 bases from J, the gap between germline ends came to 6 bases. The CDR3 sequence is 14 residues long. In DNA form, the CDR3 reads TGCGCCAGCAGCTTGCAGGTCAGCACAGATACGCAGTATTTT. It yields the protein CASSLQVSTDTQYF.

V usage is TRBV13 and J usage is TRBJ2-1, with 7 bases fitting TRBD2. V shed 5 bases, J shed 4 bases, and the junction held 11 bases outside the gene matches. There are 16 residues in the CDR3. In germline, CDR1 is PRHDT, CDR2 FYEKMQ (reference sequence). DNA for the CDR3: TGTGCCAGCAGCCCATTCAGCGGGAATCGGTACAATGAGCAGTTCTTC. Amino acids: CASSPFSGNRYNEQFF.

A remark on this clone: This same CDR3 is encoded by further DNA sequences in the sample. DNA of the CDR3: TGTGCCAGCAGCCTTGGACAGCCGGGGAGTCAGCCCCAGCATTTT. The encoded protein is CASSLGQPGSQPQHF. The chain recombines TRBV6-5 with TRBJ1-5; perhaps TRBD1 as D (6 bases). V was clipped by 6 bases and J by 6 bases, with 18 bases between them. The germline V gene has CDR1 MNHEY and CDR2 SVGAGI. The CDR3 is made up of 15 amino acids.

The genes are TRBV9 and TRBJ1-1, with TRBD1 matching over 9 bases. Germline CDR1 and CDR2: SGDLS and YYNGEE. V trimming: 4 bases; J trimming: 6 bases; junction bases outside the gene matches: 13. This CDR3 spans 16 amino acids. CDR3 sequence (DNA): TGTGCCAGCAGCACTTTCCGGACAGGGGCAAACGCTGAAGCTTTCTTT. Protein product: CASSTFRTGANAEAFF.

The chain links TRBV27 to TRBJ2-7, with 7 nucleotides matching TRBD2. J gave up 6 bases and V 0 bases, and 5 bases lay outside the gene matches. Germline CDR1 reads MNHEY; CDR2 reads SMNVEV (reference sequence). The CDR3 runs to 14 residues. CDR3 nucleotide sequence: TGTGCCAGCAGTTTATCCGGCGGGGGACTCGAGCAGTACTTC. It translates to CASSLSGGGLEQYF.

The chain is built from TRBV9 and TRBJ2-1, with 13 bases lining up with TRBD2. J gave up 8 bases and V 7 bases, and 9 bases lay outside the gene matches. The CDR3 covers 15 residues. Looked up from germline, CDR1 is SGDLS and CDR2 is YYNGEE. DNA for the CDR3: TGTGCCAGCTACAAAGGACTAGCGGGAGCTTATGAGCAGTTCTTC. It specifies CASYKGLAGAYEQFF.

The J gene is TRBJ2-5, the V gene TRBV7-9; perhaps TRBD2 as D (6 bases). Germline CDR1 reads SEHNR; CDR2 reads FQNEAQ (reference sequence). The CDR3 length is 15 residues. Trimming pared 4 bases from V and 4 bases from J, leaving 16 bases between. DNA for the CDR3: TGTGCCAGCAGCTGGGGGGTGACGGCTTCAGAGACCCAGTACTTC. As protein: CASSWGVTASETQYF.

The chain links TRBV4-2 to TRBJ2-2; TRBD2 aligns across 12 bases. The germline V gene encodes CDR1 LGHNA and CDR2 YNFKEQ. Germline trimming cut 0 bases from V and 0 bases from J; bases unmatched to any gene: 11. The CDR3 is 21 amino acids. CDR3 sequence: CASSQDEATSGGPSNTGELFF. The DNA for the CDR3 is TGTGCCAGCAGCCAAGATGAGGCAACTAGCGGGGGGCCCTCGAACACCGGGGAGCTGTTTTTT.

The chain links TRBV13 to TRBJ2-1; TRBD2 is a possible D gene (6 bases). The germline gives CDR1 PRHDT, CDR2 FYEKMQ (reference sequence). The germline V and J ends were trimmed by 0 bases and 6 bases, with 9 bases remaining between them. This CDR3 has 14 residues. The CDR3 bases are TGTGCCAGCAGCTTAGGGGGCGGGACCAATGAGCAGTTCTTC. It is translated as CASSLGGGTNEQFF.